This entry lists 13 T cell receptor beta chains sequenced from one sample in a study of blood T cell repertoires in COVID-19. Method: immunoSEQ multiplex PCR; TCRdb's copy keeps in-frame clones and lacks some. The sample holds about 250,000 clones, around 80% seen once. The source material was peripheral blood. The receptors were sampled from a man aged 35-49 years with active or convalescent COVID-19.

This rearrangement joins TRBV6-5 to TRBJ1-3; the match to TRBD1 covers 7 bases. Trimming cost V 6 bases and J 0 bases; bases outside gene matches: 5. Germline V gene sequence: CDR1 MNHEY, CDR2 SVGAGI. The CDR3 is 15 residues long. In DNA, the CDR3 is TGTGCCAGCAGCCTGACAGGGATCTCTGGAAACACCATATATTTT. Its protein product is CASSLTGISGNTIYF.

The V gene is TRBV7-2, the J gene TRBJ1-1, with 9 bases identical to TRBD1. The CDR3 spans 13 residues. Losses at the gene ends were 4 bases for V and 9 bases for J; bases not matched to a gene: 6. The germline V gene encodes CDR1 SGHTA and CDR2 FQGNSA. This chain's CDR3 is CASSSWDRAQAFF. CDR3 nucleotides: TGTGCCAGCAGCTCCTGGGACAGGGCTCAAGCTTTCTTT.

The chain links TRBV19 to TRBJ1-2; the D is unclear. V dropped 6 bases and J dropped 2 bases, with 4 bases sitting between them. Germline lookup yields CDR1 LNHDA and CDR2 SQIVND (reference sequence). The CDR3 is 11 residues long. CDR3 protein: CASSRNYGYTF. CDR3 bases: TGTGCCAGTAGCAGGAACTATGGCTACACCTTC.

The genes are TRBV25-1 and TRBJ1-1; D perhaps matches TRBD1 (5 bases). Germline V gene data show CDR1 as MGHDK and CDR2 as SYGVNS. Trimming pared 2 bases from V and 8 bases from J, leaving 12 bases between. The CDR3 has 13 amino acids. The CDR3 here is CASSENRRTEAFF. The CDR3 DNA reads as TGTGCCAGCAGTGAAAACAGGCGAACGGAAGCTTTCTTT.

The chain has TRBV30 and TRBJ1-2, with D maybe TRBD1 (6 bases). The germline V and J ends were trimmed by 0 bases and 6 bases, with 17 bases remaining between them. Germline values: CDR1 GTSNPN, CDR2 SVGIG (reference sequence). This CDR3 is 15 amino acids long. The DNA for the CDR3 is TGTGCCTGGAGTGTACAGGGAATAGACTCTCATGGCTACACCTTC. It specifies CAWSVQGIDSHGYTF.

As DNA, the CDR3 is TGTGCCAGCAGTGTCCAAGGCGGGAGGGCCGCAGAGACCCAGTACTTC. Protein product: CASSVQGGRAAETQYF. The chain is built from TRBV27 and TRBJ2-5, with TRBD2 matching over 9 bases. This CDR3 region has 16 residues. In germline, CDR1 is MNHEY, CDR2 SMNVEV (reference sequence). J gave up 4 bases and V 5 bases, and 11 bases lay outside the gene matches.

The chain couples TRBV30 to TRBJ1-1; D is uncertain. The CDR3 loop spans 14 amino acids. The V end lost 0 bases, the J end lost 4 bases, and 12 bases lay between the germline ends. Per germline, CDR1 GTSNPN and CDR2 SVGIG (reference sequence). The CDR3: CAWSVSSGLTEAFF. CDR3 coding DNA: TGTGCCTGGAGTGTATCTTCAGGACTCACTGAAGCTTTCTTT.

A remark on this clone: Other DNA sequences in the sample encode the same CDR3. The chain combines TRBV28 with TRBJ2-7, with TRBD2 matching 7 bases. CDR1 MDHEN and CDR2 SYDVKM come from the germline V gene. The CDR3 loop spans 14 amino acids. Trimming removed 2 bases from V and 4 bases from J; junction bases left unmatched: 5. The CDR3 loop reads CASSLGGSSYEQYF. The CDR3, as DNA: TGTGCCAGCAGTTTAGGCGGGAGCAGTTACGAGCAGTACTTC.

The chain's CDR3 is CASSQESGTRGQYF. The CDR3 nucleotides read TGCGCCAGCAGCCAAGAGTCCGGGACTCGCGGGCAGTATTTT. This chain connects TRBV4-1 to TRBJ2-3, with D possibly being TRBD2 (6 bases). The CDR3 consists of 14 residues. The germline CDR1 and CDR2 sequences are MGHRA and YSYEKL. V lost 0 bases and J lost 11, with 15 bases in between.

This clone was seen a few times. V and J are TRBV5-4 and TRBJ2-7; TRBD2 aligns across 7 bases. With V trimmed by 1 base and J by 6 bases, 7 bases remained unmatched. This CDR3 is 14 amino acids long. Germline V CDR1 and CDR2: SGHNT, YYREEE (reference sequence). In DNA, the CDR3 is TGTGCCAGCAGCTTGAAGTCCAGGGAGGGCGAGCAGTACTTC. Translated, it gives CASSLKSREGEQYF.

This chain uses TRBV6-2 or TRBV6-3 with TRBJ2-2, with 7 bases identical to TRBD2. The CDR3 covers 18 residues. Germline V lookup: CDR1 MNHEY, CDR2 SVGEGT. V trimming: 2 bases; J trimming: 0 bases; junction bases outside the gene matches: 9. Here the CDR3 reads CASSYPPRLAPNTGELFF. CDR3 DNA sequence: TGTGCCAGCAGTTACCCCCCTCGACTAGCTCCGAACACCGGGGAGCTGTTTTTT.

V usage is TRBV10-3 and J usage is TRBJ2-1, with 8 positions matching TRBD1. This CDR3 comprises 17 residues. Germline V gene lookup returns CDR1 ENHRY and CDR2 SYGVKD. With V trimmed by 6 bases and J by 5 bases, 15 bases remained unmatched. CDR3 in amino acids: CAIRSGQGGGPDNEQFF. Here the CDR3 DNA reads TGTGCCATCAGATCCGGACAGGGAGGTGGGCCGGACAATGAGCAGTTCTTC.

V usage is TRBV5-4 and J usage is TRBJ2-7; D perhaps matches TRBD1 (6 bases). The CDR3 loop spans 16 amino acids. Germline-derived CDR1 and CDR2 are SGHNT and YYREEE (reference sequence). Deletions cut 3 bases from V and 4 bases from J, with 20 bases between. CDR3 in amino acids: CASSSQTGTLSYEQYF. DNA for the CDR3: TGTGCCAGCAGCTCGCAGACCGGGACACTATCTTACGAGCAGTACTTC. Combining the CDR3 with reference TRBV5-4 and TRBJ2-7 gives the whole variable domain ETGVTQSPTHLIKTRGQQVTLRCSSQSGHNTVSWYQQALGQGPQFIFQYYREEENGRGNFPPRFSGLQFPNYSSELNVNALELDDSALYLCASSSQTGTLSYEQYFGPGTRLTVT.